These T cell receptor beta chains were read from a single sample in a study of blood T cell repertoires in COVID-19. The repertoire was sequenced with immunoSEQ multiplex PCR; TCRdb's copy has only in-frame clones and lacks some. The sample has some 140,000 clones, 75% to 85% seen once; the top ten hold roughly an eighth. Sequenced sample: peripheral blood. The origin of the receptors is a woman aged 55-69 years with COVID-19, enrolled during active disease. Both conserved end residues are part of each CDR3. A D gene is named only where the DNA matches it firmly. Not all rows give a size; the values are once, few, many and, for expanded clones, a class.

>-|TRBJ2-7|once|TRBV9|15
TGTGCCAGCAGCGGACCCGACAGCTTATCCTACGAGCAGTACTTC
CASSGPDSLSYEQYF
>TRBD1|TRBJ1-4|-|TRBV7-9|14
TGTGCCAGCAGCTTCACAGGGGGCTCCGAAAAACTGTTTTTT
CASSFTGGSEKLFF
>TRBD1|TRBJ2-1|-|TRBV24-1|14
TGTGCCACCACCGGACAGGGGCCGGACAATGAGCAGTTCTTC
CATTGQGPDNEQFF
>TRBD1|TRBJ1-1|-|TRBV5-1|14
TGCGCCAGCAGCAGGGGACAGGCGAACACTGAAGCTTTCTTT
CASSRGQANTEAFF
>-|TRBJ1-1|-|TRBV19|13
TGTGCCAGTAGTATAACCAGGAACACTGAAGCTTTCTTT
CASSITRNTEAFF
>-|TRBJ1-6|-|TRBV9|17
TGTGCCAGCAGCACTAGTGGGGGCCATATTGGAGATTCACCCCTCCACTTT
CASSTSGGHIGDSPLHF
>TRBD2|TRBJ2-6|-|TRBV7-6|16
TGTGCCAGCGCGATGAGGGGACTAATGGGGGCCAACGTCCTGACTTTC
CASAMRGLMGANVLTF
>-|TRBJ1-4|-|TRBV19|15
TGTGCCAGTAGTATCCCGAGTCGGGGATATGGAAAATTGTTTTTT
CASSIPSRGYGKLFF
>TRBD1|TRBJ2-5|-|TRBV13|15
TGTGCCAGCAGCCCGAAAGAAGGGGGCTGGGAGACCCAGTACTTC
CASSPKEGGWETQYF
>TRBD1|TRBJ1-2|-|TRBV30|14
TGTGCCTGGATCCCCACGGGACAGAACTATGGCTACACCTTC
CAWIPTGQNYGYTF
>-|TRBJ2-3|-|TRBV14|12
TGTGCCAGCAGCCAATCGGGAGATACGCAGTATTTT
CASSQSGDTQYF
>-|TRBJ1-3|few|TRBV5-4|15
TGTGCCAGCAGCTTGGACGTGAGCTCTGGAAACACCATATATTTT
CASSLDVSSGNTIYF
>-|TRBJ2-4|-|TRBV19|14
TGTGTCAGTAGTATTAGTGTAGCCAAAAACATTCAGTACTTC
CVSSISVAKNIQYF
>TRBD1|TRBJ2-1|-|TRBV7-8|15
TGTGCCAGCAGCCCGGGACAGGGTGGGCGGAATGAGCAGTTCTTC
CASSPGQGGRNEQFF
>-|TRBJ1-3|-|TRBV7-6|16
TGTGCCAGCAGCTTAGTCCTCCCGGGCTCTGGAAACACCATATATTTT
CASSLVLPGSGNTIYF
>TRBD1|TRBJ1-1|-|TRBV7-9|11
TGTGCCAGCAGCTTCAGGGGGCCAGCTTTCTTT
CASSFRGPAFF
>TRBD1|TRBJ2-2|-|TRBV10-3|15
TGTGCCATCAAAGAGACAGGGCGGGACACCGGGGAGCTGTTTTTT
CAIKETGRDTGELFF
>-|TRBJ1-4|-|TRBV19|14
TGTGCCAGTAGGGACTACGGCGGAAATGAAAAACTGTTTTTT
CASRDYGGNEKLFF
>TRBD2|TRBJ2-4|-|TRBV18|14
TGTGCCAGCTCACCAGGGGGGGGACGGAACATTCAGTACTTC
CASSPGGGRNIQYF
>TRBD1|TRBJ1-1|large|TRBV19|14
TGTGCCAGTACTCCAGCAGGGGGGAGCACTGAAGCTTTCTTT
CASTPAGGSTEAFF
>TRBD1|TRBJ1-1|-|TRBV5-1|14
TGCGCCAGCAGCCCAGGGACAGACAACACTGAAGCTTTCTTT
CASSPGTDNTEAFF
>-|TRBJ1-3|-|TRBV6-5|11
TGTGCCAGCAGGAGGGGAAACACCATATATTTT
CASRRGNTIYF
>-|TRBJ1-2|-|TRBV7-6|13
TGTGCCAGCAGCTTCGGGGGTAACTATGGCTACACCTTC
CASSFGGNYGYTF
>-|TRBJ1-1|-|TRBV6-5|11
TGTGCCAGCACAGGGTATACTGAAGCTTTCTTT
CASTGYTEAFF
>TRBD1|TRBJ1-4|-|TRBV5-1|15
TGCGCCAGCAGCGCCCCGACAGGGACTAATGAAAAACTGTTTTTT
CASSAPTGTNEKLFF
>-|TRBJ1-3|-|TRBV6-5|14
TGTGCCAGCAGGGCCCAGGGAAGGGGAAACACCATATATTTT
CASRAQGRGNTIYF
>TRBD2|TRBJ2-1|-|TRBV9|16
TGTGCCAGCAGCCCATCGACTAGCGGGAGGGTCAATGAGCAGTTCTTC
CASSPSTSGRVNEQFF
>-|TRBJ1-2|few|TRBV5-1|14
TGCGCCAGCAGCTTGATCGGTCCAACCTATGGCTACACCTTC
CASSLIGPTYGYTF